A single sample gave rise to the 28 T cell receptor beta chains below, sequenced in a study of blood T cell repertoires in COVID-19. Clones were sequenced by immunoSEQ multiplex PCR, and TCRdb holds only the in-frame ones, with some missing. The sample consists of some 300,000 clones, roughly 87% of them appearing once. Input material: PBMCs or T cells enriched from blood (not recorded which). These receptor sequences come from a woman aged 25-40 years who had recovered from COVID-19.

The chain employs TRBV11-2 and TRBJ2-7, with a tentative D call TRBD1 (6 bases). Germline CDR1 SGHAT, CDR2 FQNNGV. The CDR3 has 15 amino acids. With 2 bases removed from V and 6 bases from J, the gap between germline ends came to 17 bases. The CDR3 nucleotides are TGTGCCAGCAGCTTATCCTCCGGCACACAGGGCGAGCAGTACTTC. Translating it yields CASSLSSGTQGEQYF.

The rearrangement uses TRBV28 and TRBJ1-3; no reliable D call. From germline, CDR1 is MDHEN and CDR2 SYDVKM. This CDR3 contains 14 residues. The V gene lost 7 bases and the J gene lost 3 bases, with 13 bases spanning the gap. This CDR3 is CASTSRGGGNTIYF. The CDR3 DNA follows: TGTGCCAGCACCTCTCGGGGTGGTGGAAACACCATATATTTT.

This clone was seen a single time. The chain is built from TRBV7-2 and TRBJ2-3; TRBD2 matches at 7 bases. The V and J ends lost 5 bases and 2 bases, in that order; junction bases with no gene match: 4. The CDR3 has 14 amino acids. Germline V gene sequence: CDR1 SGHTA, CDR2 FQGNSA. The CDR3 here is CASSLTSDTDTQYF. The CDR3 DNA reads TGTGCCAGCAGCCTCACTAGCGACACAGATACGCAGTATTTT.

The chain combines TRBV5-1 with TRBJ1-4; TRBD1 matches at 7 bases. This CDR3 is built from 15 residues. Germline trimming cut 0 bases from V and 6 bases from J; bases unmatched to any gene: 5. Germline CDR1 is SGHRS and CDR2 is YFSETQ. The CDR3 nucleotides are TGCGCCAGCAGCTTGGGACATGACAGGGATGAAAAACTGTTTTTT. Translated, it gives CASSLGHDRDEKLFF.

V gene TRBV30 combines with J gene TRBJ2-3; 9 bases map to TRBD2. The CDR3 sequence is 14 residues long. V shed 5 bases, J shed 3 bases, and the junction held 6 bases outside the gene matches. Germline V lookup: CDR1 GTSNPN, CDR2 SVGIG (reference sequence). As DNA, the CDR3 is TGTGCCTGGTGCGGGGGGGCCTTTACAGATACGCAGTATTTT. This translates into CAWCGGAFTDTQYF.

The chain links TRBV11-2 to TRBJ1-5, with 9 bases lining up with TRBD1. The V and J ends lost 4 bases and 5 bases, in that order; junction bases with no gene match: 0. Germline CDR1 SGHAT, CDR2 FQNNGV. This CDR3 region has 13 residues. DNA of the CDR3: TGTGCCAGCAGCTGGGACAGGGATCAGCCCCAGCATTTT. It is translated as CASSWDRDQPQHF.

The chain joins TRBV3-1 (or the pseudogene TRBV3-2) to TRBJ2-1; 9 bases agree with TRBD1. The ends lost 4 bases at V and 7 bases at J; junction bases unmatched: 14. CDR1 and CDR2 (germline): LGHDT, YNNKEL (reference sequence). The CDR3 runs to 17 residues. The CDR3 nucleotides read TGTGCCAGCAGCCCCCGCATGGGGACAGGGTCGGCAAATGAGCAGTTCTTC. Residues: CASSPRMGTGSANEQFF.

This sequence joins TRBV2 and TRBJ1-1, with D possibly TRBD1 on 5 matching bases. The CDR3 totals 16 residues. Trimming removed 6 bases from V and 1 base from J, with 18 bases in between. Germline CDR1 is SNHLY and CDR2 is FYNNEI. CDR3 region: CASRPDSTFRNTEAFF. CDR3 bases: TGTGCCAGCAGGCCCGACAGCACATTTCGGAACACTGAAGCTTTCTTT.

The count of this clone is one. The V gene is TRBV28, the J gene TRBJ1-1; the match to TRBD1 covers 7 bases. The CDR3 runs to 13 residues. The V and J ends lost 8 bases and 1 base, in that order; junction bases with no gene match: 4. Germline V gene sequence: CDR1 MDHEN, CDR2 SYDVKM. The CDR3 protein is CASGYRGNTEAFF. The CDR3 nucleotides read TGTGCCAGCGGATACAGGGGGAACACTGAAGCTTTCTTT.

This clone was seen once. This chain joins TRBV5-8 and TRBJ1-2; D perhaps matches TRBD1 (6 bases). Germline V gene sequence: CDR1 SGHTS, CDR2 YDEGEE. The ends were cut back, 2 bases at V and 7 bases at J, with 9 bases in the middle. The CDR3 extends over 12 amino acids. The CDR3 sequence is CASSLRGGGYTF. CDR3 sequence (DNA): TGTGCCAGCAGCTTAAGAGGGGGTGGCTACACCTTC.

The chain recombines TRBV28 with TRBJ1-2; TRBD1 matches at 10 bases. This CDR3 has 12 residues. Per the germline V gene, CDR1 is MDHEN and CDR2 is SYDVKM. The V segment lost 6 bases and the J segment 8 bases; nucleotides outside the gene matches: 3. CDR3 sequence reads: CASRDRGLGYTF. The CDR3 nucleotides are TGTGCCAGCAGAGACAGGGGGCTGGGCTACACCTTC.

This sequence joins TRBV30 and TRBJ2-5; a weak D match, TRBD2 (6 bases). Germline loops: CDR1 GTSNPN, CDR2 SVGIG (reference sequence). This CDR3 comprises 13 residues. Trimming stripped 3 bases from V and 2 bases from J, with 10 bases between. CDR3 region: CAWSSGVQETQYF. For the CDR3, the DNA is TGTGCCTGGAGCTCGGGGGTGCAAGAGACCCAGTACTTC.

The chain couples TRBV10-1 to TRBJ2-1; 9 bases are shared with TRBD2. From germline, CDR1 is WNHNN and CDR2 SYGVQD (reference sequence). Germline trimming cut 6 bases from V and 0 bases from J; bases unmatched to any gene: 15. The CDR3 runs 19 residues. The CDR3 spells CASSPGGSGGPSSYNEQFF. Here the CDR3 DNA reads TGCGCCAGCAGCCCCGGGGGGAGCGGGGGGCCGAGCTCCTACAATGAGCAGTTCTTC.

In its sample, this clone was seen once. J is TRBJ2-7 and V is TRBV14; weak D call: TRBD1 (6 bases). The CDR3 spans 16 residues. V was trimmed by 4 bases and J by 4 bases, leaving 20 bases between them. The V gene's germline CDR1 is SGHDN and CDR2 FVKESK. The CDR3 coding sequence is TGTGCCAGCAGCCCCACAAACAGGGTCAGAGTTTACGAGCAGTACTTC. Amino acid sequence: CASSPTNRVRVYEQYF.

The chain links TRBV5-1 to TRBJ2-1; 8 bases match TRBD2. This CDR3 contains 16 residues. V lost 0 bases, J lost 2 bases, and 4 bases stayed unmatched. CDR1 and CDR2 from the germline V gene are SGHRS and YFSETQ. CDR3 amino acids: CASSLVKRGTYNEQFF. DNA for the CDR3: TGCGCCAGCAGCTTGGTTAAGCGGGGGACCTACAATGAGCAGTTCTTC. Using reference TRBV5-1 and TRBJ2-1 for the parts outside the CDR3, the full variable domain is KAGVTQTPRYLIKTRGQQVTLSCSPISGHRSVSWYQQTPGQGLQFLFEYFSETQRNKGNFPGRFSGRQFSNSRSEMNVSTLELGDSALYLCASSLVKRGTYNEQFFGPGTRLTVL.

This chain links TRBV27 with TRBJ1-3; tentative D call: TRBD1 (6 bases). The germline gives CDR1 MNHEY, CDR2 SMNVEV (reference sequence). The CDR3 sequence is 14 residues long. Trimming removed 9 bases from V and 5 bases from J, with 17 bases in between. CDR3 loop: CASRPAGARNTIYF. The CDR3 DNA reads TGTGCCAGTAGGCCAGCAGGGGCGAGAAACACCATATATTTT.

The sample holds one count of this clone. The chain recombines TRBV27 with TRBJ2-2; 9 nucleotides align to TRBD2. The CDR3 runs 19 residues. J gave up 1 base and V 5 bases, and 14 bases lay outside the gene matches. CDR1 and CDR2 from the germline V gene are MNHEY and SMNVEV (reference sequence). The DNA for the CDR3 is TGTGCCAGCAGTCCACCCCCGGCGGGGGGGCCCAGGAACACCGGGGAGCTGTTTTTT. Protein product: CASSPPPAGGPRNTGELFF.

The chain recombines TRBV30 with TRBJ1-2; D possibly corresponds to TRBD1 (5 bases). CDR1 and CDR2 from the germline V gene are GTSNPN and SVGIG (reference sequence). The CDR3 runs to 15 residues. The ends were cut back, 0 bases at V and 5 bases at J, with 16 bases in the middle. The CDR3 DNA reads TGTGCCTGGAGTGTAGGTGGGACTACTTCTTATGGCTACACCTTC. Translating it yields CAWSVGGTTSYGYTF.

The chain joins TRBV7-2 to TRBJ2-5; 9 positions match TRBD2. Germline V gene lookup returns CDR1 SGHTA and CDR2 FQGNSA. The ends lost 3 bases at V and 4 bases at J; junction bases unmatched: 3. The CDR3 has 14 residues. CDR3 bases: TGTGCCAGCAGCTTGATGGGACTAGCAGAGACCCAGTACTTC. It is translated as CASSLMGLAETQYF.

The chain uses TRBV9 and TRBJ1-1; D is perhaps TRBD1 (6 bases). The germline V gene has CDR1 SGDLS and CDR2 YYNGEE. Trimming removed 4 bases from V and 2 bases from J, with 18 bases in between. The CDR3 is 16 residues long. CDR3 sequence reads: CASSYDSTGINTEAFF. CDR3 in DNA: TGTGCCAGCAGCTACGACTCCACAGGGATCAACACTGAAGCTTTCTTT.

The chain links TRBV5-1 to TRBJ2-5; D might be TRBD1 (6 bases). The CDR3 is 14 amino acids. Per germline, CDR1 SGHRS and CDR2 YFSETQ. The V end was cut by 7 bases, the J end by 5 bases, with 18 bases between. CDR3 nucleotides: TGCGCCAGCGGGGTGGCAGGGGTCGTGGAGACCCAGTACTTC. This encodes CASGVAGVVETQYF.

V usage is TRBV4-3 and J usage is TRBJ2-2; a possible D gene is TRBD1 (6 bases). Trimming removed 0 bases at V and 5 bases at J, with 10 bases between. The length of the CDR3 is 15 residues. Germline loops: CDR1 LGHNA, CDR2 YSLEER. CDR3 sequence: CASSQEGGKTGELFF. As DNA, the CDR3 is TGCGCCAGCAGCCAAGAAGGGGGAAAAACCGGGGAGCTGTTTTTT.

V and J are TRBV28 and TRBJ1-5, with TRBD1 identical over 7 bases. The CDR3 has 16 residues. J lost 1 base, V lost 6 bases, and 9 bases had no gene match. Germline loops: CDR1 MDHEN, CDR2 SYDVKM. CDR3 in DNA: TGTGCCAGCAGCAAGACAGGGCATGGAAGCAATCAGCCCCAGCATTTT. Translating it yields CASSKTGHGSNQPQHF.

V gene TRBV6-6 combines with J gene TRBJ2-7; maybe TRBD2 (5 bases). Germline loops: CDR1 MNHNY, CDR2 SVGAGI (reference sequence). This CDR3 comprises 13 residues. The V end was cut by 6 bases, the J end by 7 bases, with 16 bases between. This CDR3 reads CASRMDSLREQYF. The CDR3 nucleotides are TGTGCCAGCAGAATGGACTCCCTTCGAGAGCAGTACTTC.

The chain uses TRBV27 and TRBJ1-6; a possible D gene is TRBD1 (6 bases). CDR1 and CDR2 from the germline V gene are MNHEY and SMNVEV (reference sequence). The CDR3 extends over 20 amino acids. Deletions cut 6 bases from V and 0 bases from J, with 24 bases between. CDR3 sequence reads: CASSPAGQGFSSSYNSPLHF. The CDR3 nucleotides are TGTGCCAGCAGCCCGGCAGGGCAGGGGTTTTCGAGCTCCTATAATTCACCCCTCCACTTT.

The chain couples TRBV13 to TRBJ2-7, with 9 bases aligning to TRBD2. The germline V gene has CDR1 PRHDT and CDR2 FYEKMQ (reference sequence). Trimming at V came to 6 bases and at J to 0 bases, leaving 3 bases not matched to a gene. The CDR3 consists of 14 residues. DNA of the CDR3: TGTGCCAGCAGTTGGACTAGCGTCTCCTACGAGCAGTACTTC. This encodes CASSWTSVSYEQYF.

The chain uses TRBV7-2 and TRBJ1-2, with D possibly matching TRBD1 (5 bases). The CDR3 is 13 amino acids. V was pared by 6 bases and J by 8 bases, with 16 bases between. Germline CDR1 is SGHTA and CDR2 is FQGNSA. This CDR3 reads CASSFGGRGGYTF. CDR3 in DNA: TGTGCCAGCAGTTTCGGGGGGAGGGGAGGCTACACCTTC.

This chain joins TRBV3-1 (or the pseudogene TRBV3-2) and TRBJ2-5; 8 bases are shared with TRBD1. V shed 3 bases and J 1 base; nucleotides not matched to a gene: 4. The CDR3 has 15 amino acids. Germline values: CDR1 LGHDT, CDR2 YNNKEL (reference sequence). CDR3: CASSHLDRGQETQYF. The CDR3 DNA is TGTGCCAGCAGCCACCTTGACAGGGGCCAAGAGACCCAGTACTTC.